These 24 T cell receptor beta chains were sequenced from one sample in a study of glioma-infiltrating T cells. The iRepertoire nested amplicon-rescue multiplex PCR amplified TCR alpha and beta CDR3s from RNA. One entry per CDR3 protein, called by TCRdb with MiXCR from the multiplex PCR reads. The sample records tens of thousands of distinct CDR3 sequences, 23% being singletons. The sample was glioma tissue, nonneoplastic brain tissue, or PBMCs (not recorded which). Receptor source: a human donor with low-grade glioma or glioblastoma, undergoing nonglioma brain surgery, or in good health (not recorded which).

In its sample, this clonotype was seen a few times. The J gene is TRBJ2-7, the V gene TRBV12-3 or TRBV12-4; 8 nucleotides line up with TRBD2. The CDR3 is made up of 14 amino acids. V shed 2 bases and J 5 bases; nucleotides not matched to a gene: 5. CDR3 residues: CASSLRSGRDEQYF. The CDR3 coding sequence is TGTGCCAGCAGTTTACGAAGCGGGAGAGACGAGCAGTACTTC.

CDR3 amino acids: CASSYYRDPYEQYF. Here the CDR3 DNA reads TGTGCCAGCAGTTACTATCGGGACCCGTACGAGCAGTACTTC. The V call is TRBV6-9, the J call TRBJ2-7; D possibly matches TRBD1 or TRBD2 (5 bases each). The CDR3 runs to 14 residues. Trimming stripped 3 bases from V and 4 bases from J, with 13 bases between. Germline lookup yields CDR1 MNHGY and CDR2 SVAAGI.

This clonotype was observed many times. At one of its ends the junction is not consistent with the germline gene, which may arise from a read error. This chain links TRBV7-6 with TRBJ1-5; no firm D call. This CDR3 is 17 amino acids long. Germline V gene data show CDR1 as SGHVS and CDR2 as FNYEAQ. CDR3 region: CASSLVDGSYSNQPQHF. DNA for the CDR3: TGTGCCAGCAGTTTAGTAGATGGCAGTTATAGCAATCAGCCCCAGCATTTT.

As DNA, the CDR3 is TGTGCCAGCAAAGGGGGTTGGGGGGGAGGCACAGATACGCAGTATTTT. This sequence encodes CASKGGWGGGTDTQYF. V usage is TRBV3-1 and J usage is TRBJ2-3; TRBD2 might be the D (7 bases). CDR1 LGHDT and CDR2 YNNKEL come from the germline V gene (reference sequence). V was pared by 7 bases and J by 1 base, with 18 bases between. This CDR3 is built from 16 residues.

At least ten counts were recorded for this clonotype. The V gene is TRBV14, the J gene TRBJ2-7; no clear D gene. CDR3 length equals 13 residues. V was shortened by 0 bases and J by 4 bases, with 7 bases between the two germline ends. Germline assignment: CDR1 SGHDN and CDR2 FVKESK. CDR3 region: CASSQDKQYEQYF. The CDR3 DNA follows: TGTGCCAGCAGCCAAGATAAACAGTACGAGCAGTACTTC. Combining the CDR3 with reference TRBV14 and TRBJ2-7 gives the whole variable domain EAGVTQFPSHSVIEKGQTVTLRCDPISGHDNLYWYRRVMGKEIKFLLHFVKESKQDESGMPNNRFLAERTGGTYSTLKVQPAELEDSGVYFCASSQDKQYEQYFGPGTRLTVT.

This clonotype came up a few times. The CDR3 DNA follows: TGCAGCGTTGAGTTAAACAGCTACGAGCAGTACTTC. This sequence encodes CSVELNSYEQYF. V usage is TRBV29-1 and J usage is TRBJ2-7; D gene ambiguous. Germline assignment: CDR1 SQVTM and CDR2 ANQGSEA. V dropped 3 bases and J dropped 3 bases, with 9 bases sitting between them. The CDR3 consists of 12 residues.

Relative to its sample, this clonotype is medium-sized. V usage is TRBV6-1 and J usage is TRBJ1-1; TRBD1 matches 8 bases. The germline CDR1 and CDR2 sequences are MNHNS and SASEGT. Trimming cost V 4 bases and J 7 bases; bases outside gene matches: 8. The CDR3 loop spans 14 amino acids. The CDR3 DNA sequence: TGTGCCAGCAGTGCCTTGGACAGGGAAGGTGAAGCTTTCTTT. It is translated as CASSALDREGEAFF.

This clonotype was counted at least ten times. The chain is built from TRBV6-1 and TRBJ1-1, with unresolved D. Trimming cost V 6 bases and J 7 bases, with 9 bases left between them. CDR1 and CDR2 from the germline V gene are MNHNS and SASEGT. This CDR3 has 11 amino acids. In DNA, the CDR3 is TGTGCCAGCAGCCCCCTCGATGAAGCTTTCTTT. The encoded protein is CASSPLDEAFF.

There are many counts of this clonotype. The rearrangement uses TRBV25-1 and TRBJ2-5; D may be TRBD2 (6 bases). The length of the CDR3 is 14 residues. The germline V and J ends were trimmed by 5 bases and 5 bases, with 15 bases remaining between them. The germline CDR1 and CDR2 sequences are MGHDK and SYGVNS. CDR3 nucleotides: TGTGCCAGCAGTTCATCCGCAGGGAGGGAGACCCAGTACTTC. It encodes CASSSSAGRETQYF.

The sample holds many counts of this clonotype. The chain couples TRBV6-2 or TRBV6-3 to TRBJ2-7, with a tentative D call TRBD1 (6 bases). V dropped 8 bases and J dropped 3 bases, with 14 bases sitting between them. Per the germline V gene, CDR1 is MNHEY and CDR2 is SVGEGT. CDR3 size: 13 residues. The CDR3 sequence is CASHRAAYYEQYF. The DNA for the CDR3 is TGTGCCAGCCACAGGGCCGCCTACTACGAGCAGTACTTC.

This clonotype has ten or more counts. The genes are TRBV20-1 and TRBJ2-7; D is unresolved. The CDR3 totals 12 residues. Trimming took 6 bases from V and 6 from J, leaving 15 bases between them. Germline values: CDR1 DFQATT, CDR2 SNEGSKA (reference sequence). The DNA of the CDR3 is TGCAGTGCCCAAGGGCGGCCAGGCGAGCAGTACTTC. Translated, it gives CSAQGRPGEQYF.

This clonotype was picked up many times. The chain carries TRBV7-9 and TRBJ1-1; TRBD1 aligns across 10 bases. V lost 4 bases, J lost 11 bases, and 7 bases stayed unmatched. The CDR3 contains 13 residues. Germline V gene lookup returns CDR1 SEHNR and CDR2 FQNEAQ (reference sequence). CDR3 sequence (DNA): TGTGCCAGCAGCTGGGACAGGGGATCTTTGGCTTTCTTT. Its protein product is CASSWDRGSLAFF.

This clonotype was recorded many times. The rearrangement uses TRBV3-1 and TRBJ1-3; D remains ambiguous. The germline V and J ends were trimmed by 1 base and 4 bases, with 5 bases remaining between them. This CDR3 is built from 13 residues. Germline V gene data show CDR1 as LGHDT and CDR2 as YNNKEL (reference sequence). The CDR3 nucleotides read TGTGCCAGCAGCCAAGTCCCAGGAAACACCATATATTTT. This codes for CASSQVPGNTIYF.

At least ten counts were recorded for this clonotype. The V and J genes are TRBV6-1 and TRBJ1-4, with D maybe TRBD1 (6 bases). Germline V lookup: CDR1 MNHNS, CDR2 SASEGT. The CDR3 runs 15 residues. V gave up 5 bases and J gave up 0 bases, with 10 bases separating them. The CDR3 DNA reads as TGTGCCAGCAGTAGACAGGCCGCAACTAATGAAAAACTGTTTTTT. Amino acids: CASSRQAATNEKLFF.

The chain employs TRBV19 and TRBJ2-7, with 8 bases identical to TRBD2. Unmatched junction bases numbered 12, after V lost 2 bases and J lost 3 bases. Germline assignment: CDR1 LNHDA and CDR2 SQIVND (reference sequence). CDR3 length equals 17 residues. The CDR3 is CASSIQSSGRIGYEQYF. CDR3 sequence (DNA): TGTGCCAGTAGTATACAGTCTAGCGGGCGTATTGGCTACGAGCAGTACTTC.

The rearrangement uses TRBV7-2 and TRBJ2-7; no firm D call. From germline, CDR1 is SGHTA and CDR2 FQGNSA. This CDR3 contains 12 residues. The V gene lost 5 bases and the J gene lost 6 bases, with 11 bases spanning the gap. The CDR3 loop reads CASSMVPGEQYF. CDR3 nucleotides: TGTGCCAGCAGCATGGTTCCGGGCGAGCAGTACTTC.

This clonotype was counted ten times or more. The chain has TRBV12-3 or TRBV12-4 and TRBJ1-5; no clear D gene. CDR3 length: 12 residues. V was pared by 3 bases and J by 6 bases, with 6 bases between. The DNA of the CDR3 is TGTGCCAGCAGTTTCTCTCGTCAGCCCCAGCATTTT. Translation: CASSFSRQPQHF.

In this sample, this clonotype turned up many times. The chain links TRBV7-6 to TRBJ2-3, with D perhaps TRBD1 (6 bases). V was shortened by 2 bases and J by 0 bases, with 12 bases between the two germline ends. CDR1 and CDR2 (germline): SGHVS, FNYEAQ. This CDR3 is built from 16 residues. This CDR3 is CASSLRGSGSTDTQYF. CDR3 DNA sequence: TGTGCCAGCAGCTTAAGGGGGTCTGGAAGCACAGATACGCAGTATTTT.

In its sample, this clonotype was seen a few times. The chain combines TRBV19 with TRBJ1-5; 7 bases are a match to TRBD1. Trimming took 6 bases from V and 7 from J; bases not matched to a gene: 30. Germline values: CDR1 LNHDA, CDR2 SQIVND (reference sequence). This CDR3 has 21 residues. The CDR3 region has the DNA TGTGCCAGTAGGATCGGGACAGCCTTAGGTCGGGGGGATCCAACCGGGCAGCCCCAGCATTTT. Amino acid sequence: CASRIGTALGRGDPTGQPQHF.

The chain employs TRBV5-4 and TRBJ2-7; D is unclear. V was clipped by 3 bases and J by 4 bases, with 11 bases between them. Germline V gene sequence: CDR1 SGHNT, CDR2 YYREEE (reference sequence). This CDR3 contains 13 residues. The CDR3, as DNA: TGTGCCAGCAGCTCCGTGGAAGGTTACGAGCAGTACTTC. Protein sequence: CASSSVEGYEQYF.

This clonotype was seen more than once but under ten times. V gene TRBV6-1 combines with J gene TRBJ2-3; 9 bases agree with TRBD2. The CDR3 runs to 16 residues. Germline V gene sequence: CDR1 MNHNS, CDR2 SASEGT. V lost 6 bases and J lost 2; bases outside the gene matches: 9. CDR3 amino acids: CASSTYRTSATDTQYF. CDR3 in DNA: TGTGCCAGCAGCACCTACCGGACTAGCGCCACAGATACGCAGTATTTT.

This clonotype was recorded at least ten times. V and J are TRBV4-1 and TRBJ2-7; 7 nucleotides line up with TRBD2. V dropped 1 base and J dropped 4; count of bases not matched to a gene: 4. This CDR3 has 14 residues. Germline CDR1 reads MGHRA; CDR2 reads YSYEKL. CDR3 bases: TGCGCCAGCAGCCAAGTATGGGAGGGGTACGAGCAGTACTTC. Amino acid sequence: CASSQVWEGYEQYF.

This clonotype has ten or more counts. This chain uses TRBV20-1 with TRBJ2-3, with D unclear. Per the germline V gene, CDR1 is DFQATT and CDR2 is SNEGSKA (reference sequence). There are 14 residues in the CDR3. The V gene lost 3 bases and the J gene lost 0 bases, with 10 bases spanning the gap. This chain's CDR3 is CSARVLESTDTQYF. The CDR3 DNA is TGCAGTGCTAGGGTATTAGAGAGCACAGATACGCAGTATTTT.

The table lists this clonotype with many counts. The genes are TRBV6-1 and TRBJ2-1, with TRBD2 as a possible D gene (7 bases). This CDR3 comprises 13 residues. CDR1 and CDR2 from the germline V gene are MNHNS and SASEGT. CDR3 DNA sequence: TGTGTCGTAAGGGCGGGGGCCCAAAATGAGCAGTTCTTC. This sequence encodes CVVRAGAQNEQFF.